The rows below give T cell receptor beta chains drawn from one sample of a study of blood T cells in healthy people across ages. TCRdb recomputed calls from the 5' RACE reads with MiXCR, one row per CDR3 protein. The profile shows 760,000 or so distinct CDR3 sequences, approximately 25% of them singletons. The data were also submitted as part of a second study, on T cells of mothers and their children.

Sequencing used blood. Every receptor here comes from a boy aged 5-17 years in good health. The CDR3 runs from the conserved cysteine through the conserved F or W. The D gene is left open where the match is weak. Only some rows state a clone size, as once, few, many or a class for expanded clones.

D gene: NA; J gene: TRBJ1-3; V gene: TRBV20-1; clone size: NA; CDR3 protein: CSAREGGAYSGNTIYF; CDR3 DNA: TGCAGTGCTAGGGAAGGGGGGGCTTACTCTGGAAACACCATATATTTT
D gene: NA; J gene: TRBJ1-5; V gene: TRBV12-3/TRBV12-4; clone size: few; CDR3 protein: CASSGSVDQPQHF; CDR3 DNA: TGTGCCAGCAGTGGCTCCGTGGACCAGCCCCAGCATTTT
D gene: TRBD1; J gene: TRBJ2-4; V gene: TRBV12-3/TRBV12-4; clone size: NA; CDR3 protein: CASSFVTGGADIQYF; CDR3 DNA: TGTGCCAGCAGTTTTGTAACAGGGGGTGCGGACATTCAGTACTTC
D gene: NA; J gene: TRBJ2-7; V gene: TRBV6-5; clone size: NA; CDR3 protein: CASSFGTPQGGEQYF; CDR3 DNA: TGTGCCAGCAGTTTCGGGACTCCTCAGGGGGGTGAGCAGTACTTC
D gene: NA; J gene: TRBJ1-3; V gene: TRBV28; clone size: NA; CDR3 protein: CASNPEGAGNTIYF; CDR3 DNA: TGTGCCAGCAACCCCGAGGGGGCTGGAAACACCATATATTTT
D gene: NA; J gene: TRBJ2-3; V gene: TRBV4-1; clone size: NA; CDR3 protein: CASSQGGGDTQYF; CDR3 DNA: TGCGCCAGCAGCCAAGGGGGTGGCGATACGCAGTATTTT
D gene: NA; J gene: TRBJ2-7; V gene: TRBV14; clone size: NA; CDR3 protein: CASSQVLRGPQPGRAYEQYF; CDR3 DNA: TGTGCCAGCAGCCAAGTGTTACGGGGTCCCCAACCGGGACGGGCCTACGAGCAGTACTTC
D gene: NA; J gene: TRBJ1-1; V gene: TRBV3-1; clone size: NA; CDR3 protein: CASTGSVDTEAFF; CDR3 DNA: TGTGCCAGCACCGGGTCGGTGGACACTGAAGCTTTCTTT
D gene: NA; J gene: TRBJ2-2; V gene: TRBV20-1; clone size: NA; CDR3 protein: CSARDKALAGAGELFF; CDR3 DNA: TGCAGTGCTAGAGATAAAGCGCTAGCCGGCGCCGGGGAGCTGTTTTTT
D gene: NA; J gene: TRBJ2-3; V gene: TRBV11-1; clone size: many; CDR3 protein: CASSSRGSTDTQYF; CDR3 DNA: TGTGCCAGCAGCTCTAGGGGGAGCACAGATACGCAGTATTTT
D gene: NA; J gene: TRBJ2-1; V gene: TRBV7-9; clone size: NA; CDR3 protein: CASSPAALNEQFF; CDR3 DNA: TGTGCCAGCAGCCCTGCCGCACTCAATGAGCAGTTCTTC
D gene: TRBD2; J gene: TRBJ2-1; V gene: TRBV7-6; clone size: few; CDR3 protein: CASSLWGGEEQFF; CDR3 DNA: TGTGCCAGCAGCTTATGGGGGGGAGAAGAGCAGTTCTTC
D gene: NA; J gene: TRBJ1-4; V gene: TRBV19; clone size: few; CDR3 protein: CASSTTYGATNEKLFF; CDR3 DNA: TGTGCCAGTAGTACTACCTACGGTGCAACTAATGAAAAACTGTTTTTT
D gene: NA; J gene: TRBJ1-1; V gene: TRBV5-5; clone size: NA; CDR3 protein: CASSSPERGSPEAFF; CDR3 DNA: TGTGCCAGCAGTTCACCGGAGCGGGGGAGTCCTGAAGCTTTCTTT
D gene: NA; J gene: TRBJ2-1; V gene: TRBV7-2; clone size: few; CDR3 protein: CASSLDGRSSYNEQFF; CDR3 DNA: TGTGCCAGCAGCTTAGATGGCAGGAGCTCCTACAATGAGCAGTTCTTC
D gene: NA; J gene: TRBJ2-7; V gene: TRBV28; clone size: NA; CDR3 protein: CASSGAPFYEQYF; CDR3 DNA: TGTGCCAGCAGTGGTGCCCCCTTTTACGAGCAGTACTTC
D gene: NA; J gene: TRBJ2-6; V gene: TRBV28; clone size: few; CDR3 protein: CASGGSGPSGANVLTF; CDR3 DNA: TGTGCCAGCGGTGGGTCAGGCCCCTCTGGGGCCAACGTCCTGACTTTC
D gene: TRBD1; J gene: TRBJ2-1; V gene: TRBV7-3; clone size: few; CDR3 protein: CASSEDRGPYNEQFF; CDR3 DNA: TGTGCCAGCAGCGAGGACAGGGGCCCCTACAATGAGCAGTTCTTC
D gene: TRBD1; J gene: TRBJ2-2; V gene: TRBV5-5; clone size: few; CDR3 protein: CASFHTGVNTGELFF; CDR3 DNA: TGTGCCAGCTTCCATACAGGGGTGAACACCGGGGAGCTGTTTTTT
D gene: TRBD1; J gene: TRBJ2-5; V gene: TRBV20-1; clone size: NA; CDR3 protein: CSAGKTGAGEQYF; CDR3 DNA: TGCAGTGCTGGGAAGACAGGGGCTGGTGAGCAGTACTTC
D gene: NA; J gene: TRBJ2-7; V gene: TRBV28; clone size: NA; CDR3 protein: CATAGLSYEQYF; CDR3 DNA: TGTGCCACGGCCGGGTTATCCTACGAGCAGTACTTC
D gene: TRBD2; J gene: TRBJ2-1; V gene: TRBV29-1; clone size: NA; CDR3 protein: CSVESVREYNEQFF; CDR3 DNA: TGCAGCGTTGAAAGTGTGCGGGAGTACAATGAGCAGTTCTTC
D gene: TRBD2; J gene: TRBJ2-5; V gene: TRBV18; clone size: few; CDR3 protein: CASSPWTSGETQYF; CDR3 DNA: TGTGCCAGCTCACCCTGGACTAGCGGGGAGACCCAGTACTTC
D gene: TRBD2; J gene: TRBJ2-1; V gene: TRBV29-1; clone size: few; CDR3 protein: CSVERRTSGLNNEQFF; CDR3 DNA: TGCAGCGTTGAACGGCGGACTAGCGGGCTGAACAATGAGCAGTTCTTC
D gene: NA; J gene: TRBJ1-2; V gene: TRBV12-3/TRBV12-4; clone size: NA; CDR3 protein: CASSPQRDEGFYGYTF; CDR3 DNA: TGTGCCAGCAGTCCCCAACGAGACGAGGGTTTCTATGGCTACACCTTC
D gene: TRBD1; J gene: TRBJ2-7; V gene: TRBV6-2/TRBV6-3; clone size: NA; CDR3 protein: CASSYSGQGEQYF; CDR3 DNA: TGTGCCAGCAGTTACTCGGGACAGGGAGAACAGTACTTC
D gene: TRBD1; J gene: TRBJ2-1; V gene: TRBV2; clone size: NA; CDR3 protein: CASIGTGAIEQFF; CDR3 DNA: TGTGCCAGCATTGGGACAGGGGCAATTGAGCAGTTCTTC
D gene: NA; J gene: TRBJ2-7; V gene: TRBV7-9; clone size: NA; CDR3 protein: CASRPAGTLNYEQYF; CDR3 DNA: TGTGCCAGCAGACCGGCCGGGACTTTAAACTACGAGCAGTACTTC
D gene: TRBD2; J gene: TRBJ2-3; V gene: TRBV7-9; clone size: NA; CDR3 protein: CASSSRTSGRRDTQYF; CDR3 DNA: TGTGCCAGCAGTTCCCGGACTAGCGGGAGACGAGATACGCAGTATTTT
D gene: NA; J gene: TRBJ2-5; V gene: TRBV7-2; clone size: many; CDR3 protein: CASSLGPGETQYF; CDR3 DNA: TGTGCCAGCAGCTTAGGACCGGGGGAGACCCAGTACTTC
D gene: NA; J gene: TRBJ1-4; V gene: TRBV20-1; clone size: NA; CDR3 protein: CSARWTAEKLFF; CDR3 DNA: TGCAGTGCTAGATGGACAGCCGAAAAACTGTTTTTT
D gene: NA; J gene: TRBJ2-7; V gene: TRBV4-3; clone size: once; CDR3 protein: CASSQGLGGTSRTSYEQYF; CDR3 DNA: TGCGCCAGCAGCCAAGGACTTGGGGGTACCTCGCGGACCTCCTACGAGCAGTACTTC
D gene: NA; J gene: TRBJ2-1; V gene: TRBV7-2; clone size: few; CDR3 protein: CTSSFNNEQFF; CDR3 DNA: TGTACCAGCAGCTTTAACAATGAGCAGTTCTTC
D gene: NA; J gene: TRBJ2-1; V gene: TRBV25-1; clone size: NA; CDR3 protein: CASSESWRDNEQFF; CDR3 DNA: TGTGCCAGCAGTGAAAGTTGGCGGGACAATGAGCAGTTCTTC
D gene: NA; J gene: TRBJ1-1; V gene: TRBV29-1; clone size: few; CDR3 protein: CSVVRGTEAFF; CDR3 DNA: TGCAGCGTTGTTAGGGGCACTGAAGCTTTCTTT